This is a list of T cell receptor beta chains from one sample in a study of blood T cell repertoires in COVID-19. Some clones are missing from TCRdb's copy, which holds only in-frame ones; the method was immunoSEQ multiplex PCR. The data hold fewer than 45,000 clones, with around 84% observed a single time. The specimen was peripheral blood. The receptors were gathered from a human donor in a cohort sampled during active COVID-19. Both conserved end residues are part of each CDR3. D genes are given only for firm matches. For some rows the clone size is stated as once, few or many, or as a class when expanded; others skip it.

>few|TRBJ2-3|TRBD1|TRBV5-1
CASSPTTGTGWDTQYF
TGCGCCAGCAGCCCGACGACCGGGACAGGGTGGGATACGCAGTATTTT
>NA|TRBJ2-6|NA|TRBV3-1/TRBV3-2
CASSPPLTNSGANVLTF
TGTGCCAGCAGCCCTCCCCTTACAAACTCTGGGGCCAACGTCCTGACTTTC
>NA|TRBJ1-5|NA|TRBV18
CASSLGQTNSNQPQHF
TGTGCCAGCTCACTCGGACAGACGAATAGCAATCAGCCCCAGCATTTT
>NA|TRBJ2-5|TRBD2|TRBV25-1
CASSELRAGKETQYF
TGTGCCAGCAGTGAATTACGAGCGGGAAAAGAGACCCAGTACTTC
>once|TRBJ2-5|TRBD1|TRBV5-6
CASSWTGQETQYF
TGTGCCAGCAGCTGGACAGGGCAAGAGACCCAGTACTTC
>NA|TRBJ1-5|TRBD1|TRBV2
CASNRQGPSNQPQHF
TGTGCCAGCAATAGACAGGGGCCCAGCAATCAGCCCCAGCATTTT
>NA|TRBJ2-7|TRBD1|TRBV5-6
CASSLIGQGAYEQYF
TGTGCCAGCAGCTTGATCGGTCAGGGGGCCTACGAGCAGTACTTC
>NA|TRBJ2-1|TRBD1|TRBV4-1
CASSQGLGTGGHNEQFF
TGCGCCAGCAGCCAAGGGTTGGGGACAGGGGGTCACAATGAGCAGTTCTTC
>NA|TRBJ2-3|TRBD1|TRBV19
CASSPQGAGDTQYF
TGTGCCAGTAGTCCACAGGGGGCAGGAGATACGCAGTATTTT
>NA|TRBJ2-5|NA|TRBV9
CASSVDLRPPGTQYF
TGTGCCAGCAGCGTAGATTTGCGGCCCCCTGGGACCCAGTACTTC
>NA|TRBJ2-5|NA|TRBV18
CASSRGSGQETQYF
TGTGCCAGCTCACGTGGGTCGGGTCAAGAGACCCAGTACTTC
>NA|TRBJ2-3|TRBD2|TRBV18
CASSPLGGWIESDTQYF
TGTGCCAGCTCACCCCTCGGGGGGTGGATAGAATCAGATACGCAGTATTTT
>NA|TRBJ2-7|TRBD2|TRBV6-5
CASSAGTSGGYEQYF
TGTGCCAGCAGCGCCGGGACTAGCGGGGGTTACGAGCAGTACTTC
>NA|TRBJ1-4|TRBD1|TRBV2
CASSADRAYNEKLFF
TGTGCCAGCAGTGCCGACAGGGCTTATAATGAAAAACTGTTTTTT
>NA|TRBJ1-2|TRBD1|TRBV25-1
CASRGQPGYGYTF
TGTGCCAGCAGGGGACAGCCCGGCTATGGCTACACCTTC
>NA|TRBJ2-2|TRBD2|TRBV5-6
CASTRRRGWTGELFF
TGTGCCAGCACCCGGAGGCGGGGGTGGACCGGGGAGCTGTTTTTT
>NA|TRBJ1-5|TRBD1|TRBV5-1
CASSQGTGVNQPQHF
TGCGCCAGCAGCCAAGGGACAGGCGTCAATCAGCCCCAGCATTTT
>NA|TRBJ1-1|NA|TRBV12-3/TRBV12-4
CASSFQGLTEAFF
TGTGCCAGCAGTTTCCAGGGCCTCACTGAAGCTTTCTTT
>NA|TRBJ2-7|NA|TRBV11-1
CASSFGAYEQYF
TGTGCCAGCAGCTTTGGAGCCTACGAGCAGTACTTC
>once|TRBJ2-3|TRBD1|TRBV5-4
CASSRGTGASDTQYF
TGTGCCAGCAGCAGGGGGACAGGGGCCTCAGATACGCAGTATTTT
>few|TRBJ2-2|TRBD2|TRBV9
CASSVTSEGTGELFF
TGTGCCAGCAGCGTGACTAGCGAGGGCACCGGGGAGCTGTTTTTT
>few|TRBJ2-5|NA|TRBV4-1
CASSQEGTQRETQYF
TGCGCCAGCAGCCAAGAAGGGACACAGCGGGAGACCCAGTACTTC
>NA|TRBJ2-1|NA|TRBV7-3
CASSPLEVAPNEQFF
TGTGCCAGCAGCCCCCTGGAGGTGGCTCCTAATGAGCAGTTCTTC
>once|TRBJ1-1|NA|TRBV11-2
CASSLGQARNTEAFF
TGTGCCAGCAGCTTAGGACAGGCCAGGAACACTGAAGCTTTCTTT
>NA|TRBJ2-7|NA|TRBV6-6
CASSTSGSSYEQYF
TGTGCCAGCAGCACCTCCGGGTCCTCCTACGAGCAGTACTTC
>NA|TRBJ1-1|TRBD1|TRBV10-3
CAIGQGLTEAFF
TGTGCCATCGGACAGGGTCTAACTGAAGCTTTCTTT
>NA|TRBJ2-7|TRBD1|TRBV11-2
CASSTDRGAYEQYF
TGTGCCAGCAGCACGGACAGGGGGGCCTACGAGCAGTACTTC
>NA|TRBJ1-2|TRBD1|TRBV5-8
CASSTPGQNYGYTF
TGTGCCAGCAGCACGCCGGGACAGAACTATGGCTACACCTTC
>NA|TRBJ2-4|NA|TRBV11-2
CASSLERGTLAKNIQYF
TGTGCCAGCAGCTTAGAGAGGGGGACATTAGCCAAAAACATTCAGTACTTC
>NA|TRBJ2-5|NA|TRBV3-1/TRBV3-2
CASSPDRPGPETQYF
TGTGCCAGCAGCCCAGATCGACCAGGGCCAGAGACCCAGTACTTC
>few|TRBJ1-6|TRBD1|TRBV9
CASSSNRGANSPLHF
TGTGCCAGCAGCTCCAACAGGGGGGCTAATTCACCCCTCCACTTT
>once|TRBJ1-2|TRBD1|TRBV9
CASSALQGTAGYTF
TGTGCCAGCAGCGCATTACAGGGGACGGCTGGCTACACCTTC
>NA|TRBJ2-7|NA|TRBV11-2
CASSSSFVRQYF
TGTGCCAGCAGCTCCTCCTTCGTGCGGCAGTACTTC
>NA|TRBJ2-3|NA|TRBV11-2
CASRTGTTTDTQYF
TGTGCCAGCAGGACCGGGACAACCACAGATACGCAGTATTTT
>NA|TRBJ1-1|TRBD1|TRBV4-1
CASSPQGARGGNTEAFF
TGCGCCAGCAGCCCGCAGGGGGCGCGAGGGGGGAACACTGAAGCTTTCTTT
>NA|TRBJ1-1|NA|TRBV7-9
CASSPSSVNTEAFF
TGTGCCAGCAGCCCCAGTTCCGTGAACACTGAAGCTTTCTTT
>NA|TRBJ1-3|TRBD1|TRBV19
CASRRSGQGSSGNTIYF
TGTGCCAGTAGGCGCTCGGGACAGGGGAGTTCTGGAAACACCATATATTTT
>NA|TRBJ1-1|TRBD1|TRBV10-2
CASRSQGKNTEAFF
TGCGCCAGCAGGTCACAGGGGAAGAACACTGAAGCTTTCTTT
>NA|TRBJ2-2|NA|TRBV7-9
CASSLPGANTGELFF
TGTGCCAGCAGCTTACCGGGGGCGAACACCGGGGAGCTGTTTTTT
>NA|TRBJ2-5|NA|TRBV5-6
CASEAGRLKYQETQYF
TGTGCCAGCGAGGCAGGGAGGCTAAAGTACCAAGAGACCCAGTACTTC
>NA|TRBJ2-5|TRBD2|TRBV5-1
CASSLAASGPETQYF
TGCGCCAGCAGCTTGGCGGCTAGCGGGCCAGAGACCCAGTACTTC
>once|TRBJ2-5|TRBD2|TRBV29-1
CSGGLGAETQYF
TGCAGCGGCGGACTAGGGGCGGAGACCCAGTACTTC
>NA|TRBJ1-5|NA|TRBV2
CASRVGLPYQPQHF
TGTGCCAGCAGGGTGGGGCTCCCCTATCAGCCCCAGCATTTT
>once|TRBJ1-3|NA|TRBV9
CASSVAPGSGNTIYF
TGTGCCAGCAGCGTAGCCCCCGGCTCTGGAAACACCATATATTTT
>NA|TRBJ1-4|NA|TRBV6-5
CASSYSGARGEKLFF
TGTGCCAGCAGTTACTCGGGGGCCCGCGGCGAAAAACTGTTTTTT
>NA|TRBJ1-4|TRBD1|TRBV19
CASSTIDDRVEKLFF
TGTGCCAGTAGTACCATAGACGACAGGGTGGAAAAACTGTTTTTT
>NA|TRBJ2-2|TRBD2|TRBV3-1/TRBV3-2
CASSQFVPAGGQTGELFF
TGTGCCAGCAGCCAATTCGTCCCAGCGGGGGGGCAAACCGGGGAGCTGTTTTTT
>NA|TRBJ2-3|NA|TRBV6-1
CASSEQGQGWSDTQYF
TGTGCCAGCAGTGAGCAGGGACAAGGCTGGTCAGATACGCAGTATTTT